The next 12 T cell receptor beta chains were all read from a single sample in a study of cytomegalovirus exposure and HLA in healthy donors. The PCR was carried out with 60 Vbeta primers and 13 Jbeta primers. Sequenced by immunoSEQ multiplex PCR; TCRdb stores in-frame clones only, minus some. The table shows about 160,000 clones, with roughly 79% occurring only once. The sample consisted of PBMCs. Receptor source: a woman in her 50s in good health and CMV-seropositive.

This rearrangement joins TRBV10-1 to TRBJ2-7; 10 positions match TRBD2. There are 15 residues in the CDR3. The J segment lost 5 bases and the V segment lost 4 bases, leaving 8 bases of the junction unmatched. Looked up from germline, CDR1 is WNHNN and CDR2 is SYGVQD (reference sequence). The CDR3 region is CASSAPSGRAHEQYF. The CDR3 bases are TGCGCCAGCAGTGCCCCGAGCGGGAGGGCCCACGAGCAGTACTTC.

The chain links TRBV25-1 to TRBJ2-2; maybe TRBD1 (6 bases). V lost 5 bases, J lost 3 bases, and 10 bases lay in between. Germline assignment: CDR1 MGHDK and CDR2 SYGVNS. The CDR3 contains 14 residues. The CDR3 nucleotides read TGTGCCAGCAGTCCAGGGGTTTACACCGGGGAGCTGTTTTTT. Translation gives CASSPGVYTGELFF.

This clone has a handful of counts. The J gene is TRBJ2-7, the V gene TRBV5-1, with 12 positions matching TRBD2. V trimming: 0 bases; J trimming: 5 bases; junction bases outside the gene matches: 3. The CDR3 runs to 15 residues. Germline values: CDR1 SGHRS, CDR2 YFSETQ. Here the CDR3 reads CASSLGASGGDEQYF. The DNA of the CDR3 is TGCGCCAGCAGCTTGGGGGCTAGCGGGGGGGACGAGCAGTACTTC.

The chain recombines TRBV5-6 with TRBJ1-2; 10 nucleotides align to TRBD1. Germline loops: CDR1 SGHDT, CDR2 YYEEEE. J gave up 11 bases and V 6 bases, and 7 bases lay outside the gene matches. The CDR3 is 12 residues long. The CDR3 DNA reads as TGTGCCAGCAACCGACAGGGGGCGGGATACACCTTC. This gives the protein CASNRQGAGYTF.

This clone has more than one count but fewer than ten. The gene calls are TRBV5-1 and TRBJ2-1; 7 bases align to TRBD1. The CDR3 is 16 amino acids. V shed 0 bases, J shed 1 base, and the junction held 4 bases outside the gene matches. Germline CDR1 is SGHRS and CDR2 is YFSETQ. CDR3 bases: TGCGCCAGCAGCTTGGGAGGGACAGCATCCTACAATGAGCAGTTCTTC. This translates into CASSLGGTASYNEQFF.

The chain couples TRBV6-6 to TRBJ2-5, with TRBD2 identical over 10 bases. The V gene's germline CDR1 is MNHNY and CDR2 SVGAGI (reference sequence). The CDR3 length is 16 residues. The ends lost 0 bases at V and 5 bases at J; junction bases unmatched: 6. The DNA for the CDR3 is TGTGCCAGCAGTTACTCAGCTAGCGGGAGCGGGGAGACCCAGTACTTC. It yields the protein CASSYSASGSGETQYF.

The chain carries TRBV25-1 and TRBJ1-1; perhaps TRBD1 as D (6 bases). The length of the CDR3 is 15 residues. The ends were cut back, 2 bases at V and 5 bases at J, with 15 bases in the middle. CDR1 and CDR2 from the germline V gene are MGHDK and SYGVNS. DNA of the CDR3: TGTGCCAGCAGTGAAACAGGGTCCCGAATAACTGAAGCTTTCTTT. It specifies CASSETGSRITEAFF.

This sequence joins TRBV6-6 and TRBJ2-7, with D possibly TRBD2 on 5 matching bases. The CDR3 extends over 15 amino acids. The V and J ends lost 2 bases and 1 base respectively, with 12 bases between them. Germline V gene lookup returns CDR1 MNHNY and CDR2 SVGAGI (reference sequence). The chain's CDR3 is CASSYERAQSYEQYF. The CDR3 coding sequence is TGTGCCAGCAGTTACGAGAGGGCTCAGTCCTACGAGCAGTACTTC.

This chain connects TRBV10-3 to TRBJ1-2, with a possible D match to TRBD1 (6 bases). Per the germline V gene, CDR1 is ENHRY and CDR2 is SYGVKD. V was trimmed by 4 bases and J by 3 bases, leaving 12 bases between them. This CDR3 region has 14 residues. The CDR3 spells CAISAAGVYYGYTF. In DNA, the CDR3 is TGTGCCATCAGTGCGGCAGGGGTTTACTATGGCTACACCTTC.

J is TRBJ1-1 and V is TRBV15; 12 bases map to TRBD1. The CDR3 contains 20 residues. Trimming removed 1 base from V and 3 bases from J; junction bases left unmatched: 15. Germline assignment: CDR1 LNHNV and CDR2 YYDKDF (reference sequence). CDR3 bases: TGTGCCACCAGCAGAGCGAGGGACAGGGGGCCTTCTCCGGGGGACACTGAAGCTTTCTTT. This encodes CATSRARDRGPSPGDTEAFF.

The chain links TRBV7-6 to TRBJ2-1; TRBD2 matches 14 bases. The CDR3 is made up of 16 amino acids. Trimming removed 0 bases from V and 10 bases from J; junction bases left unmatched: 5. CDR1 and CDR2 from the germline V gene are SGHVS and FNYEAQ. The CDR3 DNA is TGTGCCAGCAGCTTAGCGAGGGGACTAGCGGGGGACGAGCAGTTCTTC. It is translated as CASSLARGLAGDEQFF.

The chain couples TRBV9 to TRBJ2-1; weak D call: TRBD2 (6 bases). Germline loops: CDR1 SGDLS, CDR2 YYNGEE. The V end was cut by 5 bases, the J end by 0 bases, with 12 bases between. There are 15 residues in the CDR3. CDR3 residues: CASSIGGVSYNEQFF. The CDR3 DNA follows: TGTGCCAGCAGTATAGGAGGGGTCTCCTACAATGAGCAGTTCTTC.